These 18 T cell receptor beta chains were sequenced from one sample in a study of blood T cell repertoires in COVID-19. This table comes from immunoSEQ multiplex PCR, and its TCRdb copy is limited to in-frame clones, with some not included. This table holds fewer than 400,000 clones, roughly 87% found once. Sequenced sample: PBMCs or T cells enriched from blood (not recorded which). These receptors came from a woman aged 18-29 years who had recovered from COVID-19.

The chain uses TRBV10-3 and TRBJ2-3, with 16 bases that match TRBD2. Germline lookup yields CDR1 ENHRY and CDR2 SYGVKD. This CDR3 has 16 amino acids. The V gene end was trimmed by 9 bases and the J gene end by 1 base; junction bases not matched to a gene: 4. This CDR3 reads CAIGTSGGARTDTQYF. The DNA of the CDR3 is TGTGCCATAGGGACTAGCGGGGGGGCCCGCACAGATACGCAGTATTTT.

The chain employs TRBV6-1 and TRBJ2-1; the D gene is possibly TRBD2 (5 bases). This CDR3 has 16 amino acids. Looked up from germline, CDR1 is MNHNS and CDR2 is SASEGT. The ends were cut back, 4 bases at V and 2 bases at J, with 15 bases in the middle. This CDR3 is CASSVFYGGTYNEQFF. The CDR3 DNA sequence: TGTGCCAGCAGTGTCTTTTACGGAGGTACCTACAATGAGCAGTTCTTC.

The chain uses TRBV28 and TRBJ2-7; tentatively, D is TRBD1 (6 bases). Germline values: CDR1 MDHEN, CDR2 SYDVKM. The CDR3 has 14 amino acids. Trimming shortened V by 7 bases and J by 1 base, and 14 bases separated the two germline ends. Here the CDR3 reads CASTFRGSSYEQYF. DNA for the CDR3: TGTGCCAGCACCTTCAGGGGTTCATCCTACGAGCAGTACTTC.

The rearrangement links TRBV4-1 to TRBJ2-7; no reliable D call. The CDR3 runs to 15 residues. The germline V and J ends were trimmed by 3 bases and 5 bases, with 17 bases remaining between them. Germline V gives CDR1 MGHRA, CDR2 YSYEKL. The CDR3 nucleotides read TGCGCCAGCAGCCAGCAACGAGACATAGGCGACGAGCAGTACTTC. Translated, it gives CASSQQRDIGDEQYF.

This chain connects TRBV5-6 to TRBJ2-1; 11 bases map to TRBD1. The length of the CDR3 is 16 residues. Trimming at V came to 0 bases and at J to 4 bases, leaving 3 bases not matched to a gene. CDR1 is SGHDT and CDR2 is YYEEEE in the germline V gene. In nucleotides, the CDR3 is TGTGCCAGCAGCTTGGAGGGACAGGGGGTATACAATGAGCAGTTCTTC. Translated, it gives CASSLEGQGVYNEQFF.

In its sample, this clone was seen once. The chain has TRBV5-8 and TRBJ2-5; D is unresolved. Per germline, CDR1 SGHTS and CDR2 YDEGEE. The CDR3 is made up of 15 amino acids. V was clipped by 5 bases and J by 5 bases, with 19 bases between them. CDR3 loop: CASRTLVSPSETQYF. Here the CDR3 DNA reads TGTGCCAGCAGGACGCTGGTCTCGCCTAGTGAGACCCAGTACTTC.

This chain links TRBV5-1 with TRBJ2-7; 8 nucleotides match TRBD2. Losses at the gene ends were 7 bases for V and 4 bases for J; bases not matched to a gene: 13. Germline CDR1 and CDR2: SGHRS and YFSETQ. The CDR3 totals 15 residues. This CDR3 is CASGLLAGGIYEQYF. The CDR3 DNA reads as TGCGCCAGCGGCCTCCTGGCGGGGGGTATTTACGAGCAGTACTTC.

CDR3 sequence reads: CASSQPGVNSGNTIYF. CDR3 coding DNA: TGTGCCAGCAGCCAACCGGGAGTTAACTCTGGAAACACCATATATTTT. J is TRBJ1-3 and V is TRBV4-2; D is unclear. This CDR3 comprises 16 residues. V gave up 2 bases and J gave up 0 bases, with 11 bases separating them. In germline, CDR1 is LGHNA, CDR2 YNFKEQ.

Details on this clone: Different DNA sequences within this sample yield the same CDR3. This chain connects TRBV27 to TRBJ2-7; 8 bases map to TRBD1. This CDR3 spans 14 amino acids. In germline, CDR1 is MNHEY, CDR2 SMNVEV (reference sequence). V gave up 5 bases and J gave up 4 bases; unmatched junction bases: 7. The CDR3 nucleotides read TGTGCCAGCAGTCTAGGACAGGGTGGGTACGAGCAGTACTTC. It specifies CASSLGQGGYEQYF.

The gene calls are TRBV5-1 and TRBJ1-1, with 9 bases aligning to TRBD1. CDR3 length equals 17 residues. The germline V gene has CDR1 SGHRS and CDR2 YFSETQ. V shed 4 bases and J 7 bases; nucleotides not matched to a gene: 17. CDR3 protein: CASSPGTGHSLPVEAFF. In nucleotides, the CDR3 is TGCGCCAGCAGCCCGGGGACAGGGCATTCCCTCCCGGTTGAAGCTTTCTTT.

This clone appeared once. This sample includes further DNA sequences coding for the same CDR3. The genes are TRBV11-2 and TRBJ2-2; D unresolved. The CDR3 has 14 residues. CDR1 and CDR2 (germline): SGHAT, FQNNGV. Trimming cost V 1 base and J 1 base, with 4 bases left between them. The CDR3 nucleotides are TGTGCCAGCAGCTTAGGCAGGAACACCGGGGAGCTGTTTTTT. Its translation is CASSLGRNTGELFF.

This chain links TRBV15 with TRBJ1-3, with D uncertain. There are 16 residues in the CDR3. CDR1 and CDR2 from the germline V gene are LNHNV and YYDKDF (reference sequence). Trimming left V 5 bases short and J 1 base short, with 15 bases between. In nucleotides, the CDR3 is TGTGCCACCAGCCGAACCCCGACTGATTCTGGAAACACCATATATTTT. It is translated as CATSRTPTDSGNTIYF.

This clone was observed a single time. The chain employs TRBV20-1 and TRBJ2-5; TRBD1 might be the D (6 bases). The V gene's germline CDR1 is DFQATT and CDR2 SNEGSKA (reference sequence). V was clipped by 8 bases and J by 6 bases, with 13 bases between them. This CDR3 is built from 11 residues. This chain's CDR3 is CSSEQGQTQYF. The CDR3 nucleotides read TGCAGTTCAGAACAGGGACAGACCCAGTACTTC.

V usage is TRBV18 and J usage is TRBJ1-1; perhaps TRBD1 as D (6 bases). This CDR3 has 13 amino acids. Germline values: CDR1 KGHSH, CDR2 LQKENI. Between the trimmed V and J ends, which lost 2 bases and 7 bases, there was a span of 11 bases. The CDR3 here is CASSPEQGLEAFF. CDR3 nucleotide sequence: TGTGCCAGCTCACCAGAACAGGGTCTTGAAGCTTTCTTT.

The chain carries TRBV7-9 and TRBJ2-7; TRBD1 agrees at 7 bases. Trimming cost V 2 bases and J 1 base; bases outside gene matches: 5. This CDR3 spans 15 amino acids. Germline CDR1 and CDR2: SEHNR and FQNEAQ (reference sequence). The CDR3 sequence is CASSLYRGLSYEQYF. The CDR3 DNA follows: TGTGCCAGCAGCTTATATAGGGGGCTTTCCTACGAGCAGTACTTC.

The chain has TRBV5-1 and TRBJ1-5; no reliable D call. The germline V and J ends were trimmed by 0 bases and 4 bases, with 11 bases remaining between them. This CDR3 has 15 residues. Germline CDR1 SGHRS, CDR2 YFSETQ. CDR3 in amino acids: CASSLAGVRNQPQHF. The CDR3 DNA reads TGCGCCAGCAGCTTGGCCGGGGTCCGGAATCAGCCCCAGCATTTT. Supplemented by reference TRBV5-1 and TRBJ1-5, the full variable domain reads KAGVTQTPRYLIKTRGQQVTLSCSPISGHRSVSWYQQTPGQGLQFLFEYFSETQRNKGNFPGRFSGRQFSNSRSEMNVSTLELGDSALYLCASSLAGVRNQPQHFGDGTRLSIL.

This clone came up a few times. Here the CDR3 reads CASSETGVSYNEQFF. CDR3 bases: TGTGCCAGTAGTGAGACAGGGGTCTCCTACAATGAGCAGTTCTTC. The chain carries TRBV19 and TRBJ2-1, with 8 bases matching TRBD1. After removal of 5 bases from V and 0 bases from J, the junction contained 3 bases not matched to a gene. This CDR3 has 15 amino acids. Germline V gene lookup returns CDR1 LNHDA and CDR2 SQIVND (reference sequence).

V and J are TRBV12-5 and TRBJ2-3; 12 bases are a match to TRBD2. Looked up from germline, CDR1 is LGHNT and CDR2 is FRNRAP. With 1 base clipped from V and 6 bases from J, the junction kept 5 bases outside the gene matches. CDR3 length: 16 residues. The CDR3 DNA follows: TGTGCTAGTGGTTTGGGTCTAGCGGGAGGGCCTGATACGCAGTATTTT. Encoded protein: CASGLGLAGGPDTQYF.